Given below is one T cell receptor (beta chain) in context. The antigen it binds to is not known. Per-base qualities were not stored, and no clone one base away is much larger. The record originates from a study of control samples from healthy donors and cancer patients (dated by TCRdb to about 2020). The library was prepared using the immunoSEQ multiplex PCR assay. The table was pulled from immuneACCESS by TCRdb, which kept in-frame rearrangements only. Such tables lose some clones; where checked, under half of the loss comes from unresolved V genes, and the rest has no known cause. This sample holds 150,000 or so clones; approximately 86% were observed only once. About 1.7% of the sample belongs to the ten largest clones. Via the germline V gene, CDR1 is MNHEY and CDR2 SVGAGI. The CDR3 has 12 amino acids, counting the end cysteine and phenylalanine. Of all the DNA, just the CDR3 is kept, 36 bases in frame from base 1. The germline ends are 4 bases apart after V is trimmed by 0 bases and J by 8 bases.

The material sequenced was blood. Recombination joined TRBV6-5 with TRBJ1-4; a confident D gene designation cannot be given. This clonotype was sampled from a young man in good health. CDR3 reads: CASSYSGEKLFF. Here is the DNA: TGTGCCAGCAGTTACTCCGGGGAAAAACTGTTTTTT.